This TCR beta chain was recovered during a study of tumor and adjacent non-tumor tissue in lung cancer. Notes on the study in general: Tumor repertoires had a smaller top 100 clone share than normal lung. Significantly higher TCR diversity was found in tumor than normal lung.

Remarks on this clonotype: Antigen unknown. One junction end does not reproduce the germline sequence, and a read error may be involved.

TCRbeta libraries were built with three rounds of nested PCR, modified from ARM-PCR. TCRdb redid the calling of the multiplex PCR reads with MiXCR, one entry per CDR3 protein. In the table there are 85,000 to 100,000 distinct CDR3 sequences, roughly 70% of which are singletons. The template was RNA from unsorted bulk tissue. Material: lung tumor tissue. This TCR was recovered from a man aged 55 to 70 with non-small cell lung cancer.

The CDR3 DNA reads TGTGTCAGTAGTTTCGGGATCCACTACGAGCAGTACTTC. This gives the protein CVSSFGIHYEQYF. This chain connects TRBV19 to TRBJ2-7; possible D gene TRBD2, 5 bases. Germline CDR1 reads LNHDA; CDR2 reads SQIVND (reference sequence). This CDR3 contains 13 residues.